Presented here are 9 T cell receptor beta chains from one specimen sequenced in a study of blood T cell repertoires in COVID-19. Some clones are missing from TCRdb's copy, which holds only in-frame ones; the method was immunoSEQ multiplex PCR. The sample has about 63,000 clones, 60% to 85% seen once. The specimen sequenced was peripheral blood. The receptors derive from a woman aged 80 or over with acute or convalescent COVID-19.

The CDR3 region is CASSLSPPKETQYF. The DNA for the CDR3 is TGTGCCAGCAGCTTATCCCCTCCTAAAGAGACCCAGTACTTC. This sequence joins TRBV7-9 and TRBJ2-5; D gene unclear. This CDR3 has 14 residues. Germline V gene sequence: CDR1 SEHNR, CDR2 FQNEAQ (reference sequence). Trimming removed 2 bases at V and 3 bases at J, with 10 bases between.

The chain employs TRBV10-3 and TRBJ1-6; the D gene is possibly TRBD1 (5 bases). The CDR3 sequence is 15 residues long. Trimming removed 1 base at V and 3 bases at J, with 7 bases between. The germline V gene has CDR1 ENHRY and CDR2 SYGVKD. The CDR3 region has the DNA TGTGCCATCAGTGAGTTTCAGGGCTATAATTCACCCCTCCACTTT. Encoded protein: CAISEFQGYNSPLHF.

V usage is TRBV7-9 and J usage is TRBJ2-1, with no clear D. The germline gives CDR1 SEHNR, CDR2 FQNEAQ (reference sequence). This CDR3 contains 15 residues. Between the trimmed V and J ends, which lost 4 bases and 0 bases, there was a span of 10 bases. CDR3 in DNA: TGTGCCAGCAGCTCCGGTGAAAGCTCCTACAATGAGCAGTTCTTC. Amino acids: CASSSGESSYNEQFF.

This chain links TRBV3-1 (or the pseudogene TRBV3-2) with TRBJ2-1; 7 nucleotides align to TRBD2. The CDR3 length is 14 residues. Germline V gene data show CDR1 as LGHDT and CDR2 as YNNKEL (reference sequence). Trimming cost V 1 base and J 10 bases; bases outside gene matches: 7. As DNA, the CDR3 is TGTGCCAGCAGCCAAGGGGCCAGCGGGAACGAGCAGTTCTTC. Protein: CASSQGASGNEQFF.

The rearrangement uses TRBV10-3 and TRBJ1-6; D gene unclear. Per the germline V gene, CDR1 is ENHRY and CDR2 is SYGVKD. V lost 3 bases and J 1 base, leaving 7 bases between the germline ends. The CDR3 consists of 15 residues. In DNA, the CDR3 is TGTGCCATCAGTGAAGGAGGGTCCTATAATTCACCCCTCCACTTT. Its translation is CAISEGGSYNSPLHF.

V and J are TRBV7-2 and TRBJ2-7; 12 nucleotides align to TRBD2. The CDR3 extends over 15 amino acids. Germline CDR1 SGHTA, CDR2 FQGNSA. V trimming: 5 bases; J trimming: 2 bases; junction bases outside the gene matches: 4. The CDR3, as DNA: TGTGCCAGCAGCCCCGGGACTAGCGGGCCCTACGAGCAGTACTTC. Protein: CASSPGTSGPYEQYF.

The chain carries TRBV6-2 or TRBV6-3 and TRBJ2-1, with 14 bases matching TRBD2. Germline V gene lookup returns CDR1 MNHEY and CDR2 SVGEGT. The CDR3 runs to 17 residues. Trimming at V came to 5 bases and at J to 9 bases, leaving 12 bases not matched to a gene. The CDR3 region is CASSMGQPGLAGVEQFF. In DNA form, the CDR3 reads TGTGCCAGCAGTATGGGCCAGCCGGGACTAGCGGGAGTTGAGCAGTTCTTC.

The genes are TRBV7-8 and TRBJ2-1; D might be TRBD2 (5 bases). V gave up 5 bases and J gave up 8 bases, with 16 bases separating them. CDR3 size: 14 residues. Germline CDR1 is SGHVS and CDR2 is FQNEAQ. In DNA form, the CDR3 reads TGTGCCAGCAGCACCCAGCGGAGCGCGGATGAGCAGTTCTTC. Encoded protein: CASSTQRSADEQFF.

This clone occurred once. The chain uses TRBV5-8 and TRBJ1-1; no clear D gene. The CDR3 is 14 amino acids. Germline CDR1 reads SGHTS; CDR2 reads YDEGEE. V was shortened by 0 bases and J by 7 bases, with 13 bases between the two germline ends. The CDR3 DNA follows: TGTGCCAGCAGCTTGGCGCACAGCAAGGTTGAAGCTTTCTTT. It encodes CASSLAHSKVEAFF.